This is a list of T cell receptor beta chains from one sample in a study of CD8 T cells in Susac syndrome. From the immunoSEQ multiplex PCR reads, TCRdb called clonotypes with MiXCR, one entry per CDR3 protein. The sample holds a few hundred thousand distinct CDR3 sequences, 92% seen once. The sequenced sample consisted of CD4+ T cells from PBMCs. The receptors were gathered from a human donor with multiple sclerosis. The CDR3 runs from the conserved cysteine through the conserved F or W. D genes are given only for firm matches.

J gene,D gene,V gene,CDR3 DNA,CDR3 protein
TRBJ1-1,-,TRBV5-1,TGCGCCAGCAGCTTGTGGGCAGGAACTGAAGCTTTCTTT,CASSLWAGTEAFF
TRBJ2-3,TRBD1,TRBV7-2,TGTGCCAGCAGCCCGACAGGGTTAAGCACAGATACGCAGTATTTT,CASSPTGLSTDTQYF
TRBJ1-3,-,TRBV18,TGTGCCAGCTCACCACCAGGAAACACCATATATTTT,CASSPPGNTIYF
TRBJ2-1,-,TRBV6-1,TGTGCCAGCAGATCCGGGGCCGCCGGCTTCTACAATGAGCAGTTCTTC,CASRSGAAGFYNEQFF
TRBJ2-3,TRBD2,TRBV20-1,TGCAGTGCTAGAGATCCCCGGGAGGGTCGCACAGATACGCAGTATTTT,CSARDPREGRTDTQYF
TRBJ1-2,TRBD1,TRBV7-9,TGTGCCAGCAGCCTCCGGACAGGGGGCCTTTATGGCTACACCTTC,CASSLRTGGLYGYTF
TRBJ1-6,-,TRBV19,TGTGCCAGTAGCGATGACAGCTTGAATAATTCACCCCTCCACTTT,CASSDDSLNNSPLHF
TRBJ2-5,-,TRBV10-3,TGTGCCATCAGTGAGGGGGGACTCCAAGAGACCCAGTACTTC,CAISEGGLQETQYF
TRBJ2-1,TRBD2,TRBV5-4,TGTGCCAGCAGCTTGACTAGCGGGGGGGCGGCGTACAATGAGCAGTTCTTC,CASSLTSGGAAYNEQFF
TRBJ1-1,-,TRBV6-5,TGTGCCAGCAGTGCACAAGAACCGGGAGGAGAGGTAGCTTTCTTT,CASSAQEPGGEVAFF
TRBJ2-7,-,TRBV5-4,TGTGCCAGCGCCCGGGGAGCGGGCTCCTACGAGCAGTACTTC,CASARGAGSYEQYF
TRBJ2-7,-,TRBV4-1,TGCGCCAGCAGCCTGTTACCGGGACGGCTTTCCTACGAGCAGTACTTC,CASSLLPGRLSYEQYF
TRBJ2-1,TRBD1,TRBV6-6,TGTGCCAGCAGTTCCGGGACAGGGAGGGACAATGAGCAGTTCTTC,CASSSGTGRDNEQFF
TRBJ1-1,-,TRBV20-1,TGCAGTGCTAGTTTTATAGAGACGAACACTGAAGCTTTCTTT,CSASFIETNTEAFF
TRBJ2-3,-,TRBV7-9,TGTGCCAGCCAGGGACGGTCTCGCACAGATACGCAGTATTTT,CASQGRSRTDTQYF
TRBJ2-7,-,TRBV20-1,TGCAGTGCTAGAGGCACAAGCGACCCCCGGTACGAGCAGTACTTC,CSARGTSDPRYEQYF
TRBJ2-2,-,TRBV12-3/TRBV12-4,TGTGCCAGCAGTTTTTTAATTGGTTCGGACAGCGCGAACACCGGGGAGCTGTTTTTT,CASSFLIGSDSANTGELFF
TRBJ2-7,TRBD1,TRBV2,TGTGCCAGCAGGGACGACAGGGCCTACGAGCAGTACTTC,CASRDDRAYEQYF
TRBJ1-2,-,TRBV30,TGTGCCTGGAGTGTCGGACAGTATGGCTACACCTTC,CAWSVGQYGYTF
TRBJ2-1,TRBD2,TRBV2,TGTGCTACGACCGGCGGGAGTCCCACTAATGAGCAGTTCTTC,CATTGGSPTNEQFF
TRBJ2-3,TRBD2,TRBV5-1,TGCGCCAGCAGCTTCGGGACATCGGCGGGAGGGAACACAGATACGCAGTATTTT,CASSFGTSAGGNTDTQYF
TRBJ1-2,TRBD1,TRBV4-1,TGCGCCAGCAGCCGTCTTACGGGACAGGGTAACTATGGCTACACCTTC,CASSRLTGQGNYGYTF
TRBJ1-1,-,TRBV29-1,TGCAGCGTAGGGGTATGGGGAGACACTGAAGCTTTCTTT,CSVGVWGDTEAFF
TRBJ2-7,-,TRBV12-5,TGTGCTAGTGGTTTGCGAGGACAGCCTTTTTACGAGCAGTACTTC,CASGLRGQPFYEQYF
TRBJ1-2,-,TRBV5-1,TGCGCCAGCAGCTTGGACCTGGGGGCGCGTGGCTACACCTTC,CASSLDLGARGYTF
TRBJ2-7,-,TRBV18,TGTGCCAGCTCACCAGCTAGCGCCCGGACCTACGAGCAGTACTTC,CASSPASARTYEQYF